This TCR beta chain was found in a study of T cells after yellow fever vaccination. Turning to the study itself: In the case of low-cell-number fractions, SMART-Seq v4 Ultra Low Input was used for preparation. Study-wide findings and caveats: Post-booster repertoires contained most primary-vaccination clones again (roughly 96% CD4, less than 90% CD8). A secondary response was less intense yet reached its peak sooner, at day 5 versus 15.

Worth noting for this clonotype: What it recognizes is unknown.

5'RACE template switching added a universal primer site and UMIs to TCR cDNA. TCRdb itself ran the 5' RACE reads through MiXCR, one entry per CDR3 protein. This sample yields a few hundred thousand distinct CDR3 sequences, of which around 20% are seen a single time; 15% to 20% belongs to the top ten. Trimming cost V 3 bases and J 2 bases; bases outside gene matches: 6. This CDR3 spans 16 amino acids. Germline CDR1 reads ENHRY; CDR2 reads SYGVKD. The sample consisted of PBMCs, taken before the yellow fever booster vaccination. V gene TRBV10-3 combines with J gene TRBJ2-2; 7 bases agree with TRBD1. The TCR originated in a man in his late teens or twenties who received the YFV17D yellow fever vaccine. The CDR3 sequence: CAISESGQVNTGELFF. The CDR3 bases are TGTGCCATCAGTGAATCCGGACAGGTTAACACCGGGGAGCTGTTTTTT.